A selection of T cell receptor beta chains follows, all from one sample in a study of cytomegalovirus exposure and HLA in healthy donors. Method: immunoSEQ multiplex PCR; TCRdb's copy keeps in-frame clones and lacks some. The sample lists 150,000 to 200,000 clones; about an eighth were seen once. The specimen was PBMCs. The origin of the receptors is a man aged 50-60 years in good health and CMV-seropositive. The CDR3 runs from the conserved cysteine through the conserved F or W. D genes are given only for firm matches. The size entry is marked missing in some rows and otherwise reads once, few, many or a size class.

j_call	d_call	v_call	clone_size	cdr3_aa	cdr3_nt
TRBJ2-1	.	TRBV10-2	few	CASRGAGLDEQFF	TGCGCCAGCAGGGGGGCGGGTTTGGATGAGCAGTTCTTC
TRBJ1-5	.	TRBV5-1	few	CASRVQSNQPQHF	TGCGCCAGCAGGGTACAGTCCAATCAGCCCCAGCATTTT
TRBJ2-7	.	TRBV18	.	CASSPRGSEQYF	TGTGCCAGCTCACCAAGGGGCAGCGAGCAGTACTTC
TRBJ2-1	TRBD1	TRBV5-4	few	CASSPQGAVEQFF	TGTGCCAGCAGCCCGCAGGGGGCCGTTGAGCAGTTCTTC
TRBJ1-5	.	TRBV11-2	once	CASSPGGNQPQHF	TGTGCCAGCAGCCCCGGGGGCAATCAGCCCCAGCATTTT
TRBJ2-2	.	TRBV7-6	few	CASTRDSNTGELFF	TGTGCCAGCACCCGGGACTCTAACACCGGGGAGCTGTTTTTT
TRBJ1-3	TRBD1	TRBV18	.	CASSPGTGGLGNTIYF	TGTGCCAGCTCACCCGGGACAGGGGGCCTTGGAAACACCATATATTTT
TRBJ1-3	.	TRBV9	.	CASSGWGQNSGNTIYF	TGTGCCAGCAGCGGGTGGGGACAAAACTCTGGAAACACCATATATTTT
TRBJ2-7	.	TRBV29-1	.	CSVAGAYEQYF	TGCAGCGTTGCGGGGGCCTACGAGCAGTACTTC
TRBJ2-1	TRBD2	TRBV9	few	CASSGSGGVVNEQFF	TGTGCCAGCAGCGGTAGCGGGGGGGTCGTCAATGAGCAGTTCTTC
TRBJ2-3	.	TRBV30	few	CAWSVYRAPDTQYF	TGTGCCTGGAGTGTATACAGGGCCCCAGATACGCAGTATTTT
TRBJ2-1	.	TRBV7-9	few	CASSRRAAPSYNEQFF	TGTGCCAGCAGCCGGAGGGCGGCACCTTCGTACAATGAGCAGTTCTTC
TRBJ1-2	.	TRBV10-3	few	CAISESAGKGYTF	TGTGCCATCAGTGAGTCGGCAGGGAAAGGCTACACCTTC
TRBJ2-2	TRBD1	TRBV4-1	few	CASSRVWTGETGELFF	TGCGCCAGCAGCCGGGTATGGACAGGGGAAACCGGGGAGCTGTTTTTT
TRBJ2-7	.	TRBV10-3	few	CAIRDRDTLYELYF	TGTGCCATCAGGGACCGGGACACTCTCTACGAGCTGTACTTC
TRBJ2-3	.	TRBV29-1	few	CSVEEGLALYADTQYF	TGCAGCGTTGAAGAAGGGCTAGCGCTCTACGCAGATACGCAGTATTTT
TRBJ1-1	.	TRBV11-2	.	CASSLYAGEAFF	TGTGCCAGCAGCTTATACGCGGGTGAAGCTTTCTTT
TRBJ1-1	TRBD1	TRBV5-6	.	CASRATGTGATEAFF	TGTGCCAGCAGAGCGACCGGGACAGGGGCCACTGAAGCTTTCTTT
TRBJ2-5	TRBD2	TRBV7-6	.	CASTRSGGQETQYF	TGTGCCAGCACCCGCAGCGGGGGTCAAGAGACCCAGTACTTC
TRBJ2-3	.	TRBV7-9	.	CASSHGRGADTDTQYF	TGTGCCAGCAGCCACGGACGGGGGGCCGACACAGATACGCAGTATTTT
TRBJ1-5	.	TRBV7-2	few	CASSPRDNNQPQHF	TGTGCCAGCAGCCCCCGGGACAACAATCAGCCCCAGCATTTT
TRBJ1-3	.	TRBV5-1	.	CASSLDGSYGNTIYF	TGCGCCAGCAGCTTGGATGGCAGTTACGGAAACACCATATATTTT
TRBJ2-1	TRBD2	TRBV5-1	few	CASAPSGGNRNEQFF	TGCGCCAGCGCTCCTAGCGGGGGTAATAGGAATGAGCAGTTCTTC
TRBJ1-2	.	TRBV14	.	CASSPTQGAYGYTF	TGTGCCAGCAGCCCCACCCAGGGTGCCTATGGCTACACCTTC
TRBJ2-3	TRBD1	TRBV7-2	few	CASSFVGQGADTQYF	TGTGCCAGCAGCTTCGTGGGACAGGGGGCAGATACGCAGTATTTT
TRBJ1-2	TRBD1	TRBV7-2	few	CASSSGTGGFIGYGYTF	TGTGCCAGCAGCTCGGGGACAGGGGGCTTTATCGGCTATGGCTACACCTTC
TRBJ1-1	.	TRBV9	.	CASSGKRMNTEAFF	TGTGCCAGCAGCGGAAAGAGGATGAACACTGAAGCTTTCTTT
TRBJ2-2	TRBD1	TRBV6-5	few	CASSYQQTGVGELFF	TGTGCCAGCAGTTACCAGCAGACAGGGGTCGGGGAGCTGTTTTTT
TRBJ2-3	TRBD2	TRBV2	.	CASTRLAGSTDTQYF	TGTGCCAGCACTAGACTAGCGGGGAGCACAGATACGCAGTATTTT
TRBJ1-3	.	TRBV2	few	CASSAVSGNTIYF	TGTGCCAGCAGTGCCGTCTCTGGAAACACCATATATTTT
TRBJ1-1	TRBD1	TRBV2	few	CASRITGDHTEAFF	TGTGCCAGCAGGATAACAGGGGATCACACTGAAGCTTTCTTT
TRBJ1-5	TRBD1	TRBV6-5	few	CASSQTGSGVQPQHF	TGTGCCAGCAGTCAGACAGGGAGTGGGGTTCAGCCCCAGCATTTT
TRBJ2-1	TRBD2	TRBV5-6	.	CASSTELAGSAWSYNEQFF	TGTGCCAGCAGCACCGAACTAGCGGGGTCTGCATGGTCCTACAATGAGCAGTTCTTC
TRBJ1-6	.	TRBV27	once	CASSLPGAGSPLHF	TGTGCCAGCAGTTTACCAGGGGCAGGTTCACCCCTCCACTTT
TRBJ2-7	TRBD1	TRBV30	.	CAWRGQGPTYEKYF	TGTGCCTGGAGGGGACAGGGACCTACATACGAGAAGTACTTC
TRBJ1-4	TRBD1	TRBV5-1	few	CASSLAGGKEKLFF	TGCGCCAGCAGCTTGGCAGGGGGGAAGGAAAAACTGTTTTTT
TRBJ1-4	.	TRBV5-4	few	CASSSSYNEKLFF	TGTGCCAGCAGCTCTTCCTATAATGAAAAACTGTTTTTT
TRBJ2-7	TRBD2	TRBV2	.	CAASRGGAYEQYF	TGTGCCGCCAGTCGGGGGGGGGCCTACGAGCAGTACTTC
TRBJ1-1	TRBD1	TRBV7-9	few	CASSWTGGDTEAFF	TGTGCCAGCAGCTGGACAGGGGGGGACACTGAAGCTTTCTTT
TRBJ1-2	.	TRBV4-3	.	CASSQATANYGYTF	TGCGCCAGCAGCCAGGCTACAGCTAACTATGGCTACACCTTC
TRBJ1-2	TRBD1	TRBV11-2	.	CASSPGQGGGYTF	TGTGCCAGCAGCCCTGGACAGGGTGGGGGCTACACCTTC
TRBJ2-1	TRBD2	TRBV5-4	few	CASSLAGLASDEQFF	TGTGCCAGCAGCTTGGCGGGACTAGCGAGTGATGAGCAGTTCTTC
TRBJ1-1	.	TRBV6-6	few	CAGRQNQENTEAFF	TGTGCCGGCCGTCAAAACCAGGAGAACACTGAAGCTTTCTTT
TRBJ1-2	TRBD1	TRBV4-3	.	CASSQEGTGSYGYTF	TGCGCCAGCAGCCAAGAAGGGACAGGGTCCTATGGCTACACCTTC
TRBJ1-1	TRBD1	TRBV11-3	few	CASSPRQGFMNTEAFF	TGTGCCAGCAGCCCACGACAGGGATTCATGAACACTGAAGCTTTCTTT
TRBJ1-5	.	TRBV6-1	few	CASSDRQLQPQHF	TGTGCCAGCAGTGACAGGCAGCTTCAGCCCCAGCATTTT
TRBJ2-2	.	TRBV19	.	CASNQVYDGGELFF	TGTGCCAGTAACCAGGTCTATGATGGCGGGGAGCTGTTTTTT
TRBJ2-3	.	TRBV6-5	.	CASSYTLERADTQYF	TGTGCCAGCAGTTACACCCTGGAACGGGCAGATACGCAGTATTTT
TRBJ2-7	.	TRBV4-1	.	CASSQRGTYEQYF	TGCGCCAGCAGCCAACGAGGGACCTACGAGCAGTACTTC
TRBJ2-1	TRBD1	TRBV30	.	CAWSRDSLPYNEQFF	TGTGCCTGGAGTCGGGACAGTCTACCCTACAATGAGCAGTTCTTC
TRBJ2-3	.	TRBV6-5	.	CASSPLSTDTQYF	TGTGCCAGCAGCCCCCTTAGCACAGATACGCAGTATTTT
TRBJ1-4	.	TRBV2	few	CASRGGSATNEKLFF	TGTGCCAGCAGGGGGGGTTCTGCAACTAATGAAAAACTGTTTTTT
TRBJ2-4	TRBD1	TRBV11-3	.	CASSRTGRNIQYF	TGTGCCAGCAGCCGGACAGGGCGGAACATTCAGTACTTC
TRBJ1-4	.	TRBV7-9	.	CASSSNLLWGQLNEKLFF	TGTGCCAGCAGCTCTAACCTCCTCTGGGGACAACTTAATGAAAAACTGTTTTTT
TRBJ1-6	TRBD1	TRBV30	.	CAWSGQGNNSPLHF	TGTGCCTGGAGTGGACAGGGAAACAATTCACCCCTCCACTTT
TRBJ1-4	TRBD1	TRBV5-1	.	CASSLGTGGREKLFF	TGCGCCAGCAGCTTGGGTACAGGGGGCCGGGAAAAACTGTTTTTT
TRBJ1-6	.	TRBV9	few	CASSVGGSNSPLHF	TGTGCCAGCAGCGTAGGAGGGTCCAATTCACCCCTCCACTTT